This entry concerns a single T cell receptor (beta chain). The CDR3 extends over 12 amino acids. The V gene's germline CDR1 is MNHEY and CDR2 SMNVEV (reference sequence). V was trimmed by 6 bases and J by 4 bases, leaving 7 bases between them. This specimen belongs to a study of blood T cell repertoires in COVID-19. Using immunoSEQ multiplex PCR, the repertoire was profiled, and TCRdb retains in-frame clones only, with some absent. This repertoire shows more than 95,000 clones, about 90% found once; its top ten account for approximately 15%. The receptor was isolated from a man aged 50-59 years with acute or convalescent COVID-19. V gene TRBV27 combines with J gene TRBJ1-5; D is unclear. Sequenced: peripheral blood. CDR3 nucleotides: TGTGCCAGCAGCTTCGTTAATCAGCCCCAGCATTTT. This translates into CASSFVNQPQHF.